The rows below give T cell receptor beta chains drawn from one sample of a study of control samples from healthy donors and cancer patients. Sequencing used immunoSEQ multiplex PCR; TCRdb keeps in-frame clones, though not all of them. The sample records some 110,000 clones, about four fifths being singletons. The specimen was blood. Receptors originate from a woman between 50 and 59 years old in good health. CDR3s include the opening cysteine and the closing phenylalanine or tryptophan. A D gene is named only where the DNA matches it firmly. For some rows the clone size is stated as once, few or many, or as a class when expanded; others skip it.

clone_size	j_call	d_call	v_call	cdr3_nt	cdr3_aa
.	TRBJ1-2	TRBD1	TRBV5-5	TGTGCCAGCAGCTTGGGGGACAGGGTGGTCATTGGCTACACCTTC	CASSLGDRVVIGYTF
.	TRBJ1-5	.	TRBV19	TGTGCCAGTAGTCCTGGCCCCAATCGGCGCAATCAGCCCCAGCATTTT	CASSPGPNRRNQPQHF
.	TRBJ2-2	.	TRBV7-6	TGTGCCAGCAGCTTAGCCGGGTTCCTGACCGGGGAGCTGTTTTTT	CASSLAGFLTGELFF
.	TRBJ2-7	.	TRBV4-2	TGTGCCAGCAGCCAAGATCGGCAGGGGCGCGAGCAGTACTTC	CASSQDRQGREQYF
.	TRBJ1-4	TRBD1	TRBV19	TGTGCCAGTGGAGGCCCGCCCCCGGGACAGTACTTGAATATAAAACTGTTTTTT	CASGGPPPGQYLNIKLFF
.	TRBJ2-5	.	TRBV18	TGTGCCAGCTCGCCTAACCAAGAGACCCAGTACTTC	CASSPNQETQYF
.	TRBJ2-5	TRBD2	TRBV7-3	TGTGCCAGCAGCTTAAGCGGGGGGAGAGGAGAGACCCAGTACTTC	CASSLSGGRGETQYF
few	TRBJ2-7	.	TRBV2	TGTGCCAGCAGTGAAGCGCTTCTGGGTCGGGCTGGGACCTTC	CASSEALLGRAGTF
.	TRBJ1-1	.	TRBV27	TGTGCCAGCAGTGGTGTAAGGGGATCTGAAGCTTTCTTT	CASSGVRGSEAFF
.	TRBJ2-2	TRBD2	TRBV19	TGTGCCAGTAGTACTAGCGGGAGAGCCGGGGAGCTGTTTTTT	CASSTSGRAGELFF
.	TRBJ1-1	TRBD1	TRBV10-3	TGTGCCATCAGGGGACAGGGCGGAGACGGGACTGAAGCTTTCTTT	CAIRGQGGDGTEAFF
.	TRBJ2-7	TRBD2	TRBV7-9	TGTGCCAGCAGCTTGGCGGGAGTCTACGAGCAGTACTTC	CASSLAGVYEQYF
.	TRBJ2-3	TRBD1	TRBV19	TGTGCCAGTAGTATGTGGGAGACAGGGGGCACAGATACGCAGTATTTT	CASSMWETGGTDTQYF
.	TRBJ2-1	.	TRBV5-1	TGCGCCAGCAGCTTGGAGGGCAATGAGCAGTTCTTC	CASSLEGNEQFF
.	TRBJ2-1	TRBD2	TRBV19	TGTGCCAGTAGTGTGGGGGGGAATGAGCAGTTCTTC	CASSVGGNEQFF
.	TRBJ2-3	.	TRBV28	TGTGCCAGCAGAGTGGACACCCGAGGACCGCAGTATTTT	CASRVDTRGPQYF
.	TRBJ1-4	.	TRBV21-1	TGTGCCAGCACCCTAAAGGATGGGACATTAAGCGAAAAACTGTTTTTT	CASTLKDGTLSEKLFF
once	TRBJ2-1	TRBD2	TRBV6-5	TGTGCCAGCAGTTACAAACTAGCGGACAATGAGCAGTTCTTC	CASSYKLADNEQFF
.	TRBJ2-5	.	TRBV11-2	TGTGCCAGCAGCTTAGGCCCGTGGGGGCAGACCCAGTACTTC	CASSLGPWGQTQYF
.	TRBJ2-1	TRBD1	TRBV2	TGTGCCAGCAGTGAATCCGGACAGGGGGTAGGTGAGCAGTTCTTC	CASSESGQGVGEQFF
few	TRBJ2-7	TRBD1	TRBV27	TGTGCCAGCAGTTTACTTTCAGGTGGGGACAGGGGTTACGAGCAGTACTTC	CASSLLSGGDRGYEQYF
once	TRBJ1-1	.	TRBV10-3	TGTGCCATCAGGGGGGATCAAATCTTGACTGAAGCTTTCTTT	CAIRGDQILTEAFF
.	TRBJ2-7	.	TRBV24-1	TGTGCCACCAGTGATTTGCATCAGGGGGGGTACGAGCAGTACTTC	CATSDLHQGGYEQYF
.	TRBJ2-3	TRBD1	TRBV7-2	TGTGCCAGCAGGAGACAGGGACCTAGCACAGATACGCAGTATTTT	CASRRQGPSTDTQYF
.	TRBJ2-7	.	TRBV30	TGTGCCTGGAGTTCTAGGGGGGACAATGACTACGAGCAGTACTTC	CAWSSRGDNDYEQYF
.	TRBJ1-1	.	TRBV5-1	TGCGCCAGCAGCTTGGAAGGGGTCCCGAACACTGAAGCTTTCTTT	CASSLEGVPNTEAFF
.	TRBJ2-2	.	TRBV27	TGTGCCAGCAGTTTCCCTCCGGGACGGACCGGCGGGGAGCTGTTTTTT	CASSFPPGRTGGELFF
.	TRBJ2-5	.	TRBV7-2	TGTGCCAGCAGCTTAGTGTCCAGGGGAGGGGAGACCCAGTACTTC	CASSLVSRGGETQYF
.	TRBJ2-7	.	TRBV5-1	TGCGCCAGCGCCCCCGAGGGGGTAACCCGCCACGAGCAGTACTTC	CASAPEGVTRHEQYF
.	TRBJ2-4	TRBD2	TRBV6-5	TGTGCCAGCAGTACTAGCGGGGGAAACATTCAGTACTTC	CASSTSGGNIQYF
.	TRBJ2-5	.	TRBV14	TGTGCCAGCAGCCAAGATTTCGGGGGCAGCGAGACCCAGTACTTC	CASSQDFGGSETQYF
.	TRBJ2-5	TRBD1	TRBV6-1	TGTGCCAGCAGTGACGATGGACAGGACCAAGAGACCCAGTACTTC	CASSDDGQDQETQYF
few	TRBJ1-5	TRBD1	TRBV7-2	TGTGCCAGCAGCCGGGACAGGGGCGGAATTCAGCCCCAGCATTTT	CASSRDRGGIQPQHF
.	TRBJ1-5	.	TRBV6-1	TGTGCCAGCAGTGAAGCAGGGGGGGGCAATCAGCCCCAGCATTTT	CASSEAGGGNQPQHF
once	TRBJ1-4	.	TRBV15	TGTGCCACCAGCAGAGACCTACAGGGAAGCGGTGAAAAACTGTTTTTT	CATSRDLQGSGEKLFF
.	TRBJ2-7	.	TRBV9	TGTGCCAGCAGCGAAGGGGGAACGGCGCGCTACGAGCAGTACTTC	CASSEGGTARYEQYF
.	TRBJ2-1	TRBD2	TRBV15	TGTGCCACCAGCAGAGCCGCGACTAGCATGGAGCAGTTCTTC	CATSRAATSMEQFF
.	TRBJ2-1	TRBD2	TRBV5-1	TGCGCCAGCAGCAGGGGGACTAGCGGGGCCTACAATGAGCAGTTCTTC	CASSRGTSGAYNEQFF
.	TRBJ1-3	.	TRBV27	TGTGCCAGTGGGCGGGGCTCTGGAAACACCATATATTTT	CASGRGSGNTIYF
.	TRBJ1-5	.	TRBV24-1	TGTGCCACCAGTGAGCCAACAGGACCAAGCAATCAGCCCCAGCATTTT	CATSEPTGPSNQPQHF
.	TRBJ2-1	TRBD2	TRBV28	TGTGCCAGCAGCCCCAATATAGCGGGAGGTCAGTTCTTC	CASSPNIAGGQFF
.	TRBJ2-3	TRBD1	TRBV2	TGTGCCAGCAGCGAGCAACAGGGGGCTAGCACAGATACGCAGTATTTT	CASSEQQGASTDTQYF
.	TRBJ1-1	.	TRBV10-2	TGCGCCAGCAGGGACGGGACACTCACCGTGAACACTGAAGCTTTCTTT	CASRDGTLTVNTEAFF
.	TRBJ2-2	TRBD2	TRBV27	TGTGCCAGCAGAATGACTAGCGGCTACGGGGAGCTGTTTTTT	CASRMTSGYGELFF
once	TRBJ2-7	TRBD1	TRBV5-1	TGCGCCAGCAGCTCCGGGACAGGGGGCACCTACGAGCAGTACTTC	CASSSGTGGTYEQYF
.	TRBJ2-3	TRBD1	TRBV6-5	TGTGCCAGCAGTTACTCGGGACAGATCACAGATACGCAGTATTTT	CASSYSGQITDTQYF
.	TRBJ1-1	.	TRBV6-5	TGTGCCAGCAAGGAGGGGTTGAACACTGAAGCTTTCTTT	CASKEGLNTEAFF
.	TRBJ2-7	TRBD2	TRBV28	TGTGCCAGCAGCCCACCGGGACTAGTCCTGTACGAGCAGTACTTC	CASSPPGLVLYEQYF
.	TRBJ1-4	.	TRBV7-2	TGTGCCAGCAGCGCGGATCGAGCTAATGAAAAACTGTTTTTT	CASSADRANEKLFF